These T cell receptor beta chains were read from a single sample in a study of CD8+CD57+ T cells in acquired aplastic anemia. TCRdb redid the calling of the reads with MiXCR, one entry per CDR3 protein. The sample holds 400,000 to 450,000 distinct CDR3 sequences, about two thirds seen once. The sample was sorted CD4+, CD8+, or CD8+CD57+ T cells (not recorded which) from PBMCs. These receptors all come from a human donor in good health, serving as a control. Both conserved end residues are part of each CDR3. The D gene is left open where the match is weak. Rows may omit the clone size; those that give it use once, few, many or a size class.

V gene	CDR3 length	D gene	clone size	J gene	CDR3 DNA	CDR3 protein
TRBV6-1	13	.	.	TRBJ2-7	TGTGCCAGCAGCCAAGGACTCTACCAGGAGCAGTACTTC	CASSQGLYQEQYF
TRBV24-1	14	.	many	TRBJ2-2	TGTGCCACCGGACAGACGTTTAACACCGGGGAGCTGTTTTTT	CATGQTFNTGELFF
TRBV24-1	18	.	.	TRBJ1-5	TGTGCCACCGCAACCACCGAGAAGGGAGCACATGGCAATCAGTCCCAGCATTTT	CATATTEKGAHGNQSQHF
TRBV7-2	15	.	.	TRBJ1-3	TGTGCCAGCAGCGGTTATCTATCATCTGGAAACACCATATATTTT	CASSGYLSSGNTIYF
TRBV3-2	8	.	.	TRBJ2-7	TGTGCCAGCAGCGAGTTGGACTTC	CASSELDF
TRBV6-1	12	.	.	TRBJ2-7	TGTGCCACCCGGCGTCAGTCCTACGAGCAGTACTTC	CATRRQSYEQYF
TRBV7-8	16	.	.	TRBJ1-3	TGTGCCAGTAGCTTTGGGGCGAGGGGGGACGGCTACACCATATATTTT	CASSFGARGDGYTIYF
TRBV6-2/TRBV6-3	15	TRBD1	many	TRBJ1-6	TGTGCCAGCAGAACGCCGGGACAGTATAATTCACCCCTCCACTTT	CASRTPGQYNSPLHF
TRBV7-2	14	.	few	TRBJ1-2	TGTGCCAGCAGCTCCGAGGGAGGGGATCAGCCGCAGCACTTC	CASSSEGGDQPQHF
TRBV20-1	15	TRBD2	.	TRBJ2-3	TGCAGTGCCGTTAGGCGGGAAACTAGCGCAGATACGCAGTATTTT	CSAVRRETSADTQYF
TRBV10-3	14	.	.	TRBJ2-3	TGTGCCATTAGTGCGGGGACCGGTGGCTACGAGCAGTATTTT	CAISAGTGGYEQYF
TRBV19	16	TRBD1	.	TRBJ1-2	TGTGCCAGTAGTGTTAGGACAGGCTCTACTTTCTATGGCTACACCTTC	CASSVRTGSTFYGYTF
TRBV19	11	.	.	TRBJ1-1	TGTGCCAGTAGTATCCCCGGGGAAGCTTTCTTT	CASSIPGEAFF
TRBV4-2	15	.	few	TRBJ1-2	TGTGCCAGCAGCCAACAGAGTGGGACCCTCTATGGCTACACCTTC	CASSQQSGTLYGYTF
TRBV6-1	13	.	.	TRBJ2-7	TGTGCCAGCAGGGGAACCAGTTCCTACGAGCAGTACTTC	CASRGTSSYEQYF
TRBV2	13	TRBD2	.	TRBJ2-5	TGTGCCAGATCGGGACTAGTCGGTGAGACCCAGTACTTC	CARSGLVGETQYF
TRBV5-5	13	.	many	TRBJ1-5	TGTGCCAGCAGCTTCGGGGAGGATCAGCCCCAGCATTTT	CASSFGEDQPQHF
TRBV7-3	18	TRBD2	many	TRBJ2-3	TGTGCCAGCAGCCCCCACGACGCAGCGGGGGTTTCCACAGATACGCAGTATTTT	CASSPHDAAGVSTDTQYF
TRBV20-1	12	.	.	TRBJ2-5	TGCAGTGCTAGGGTTCGGCAGGGAGACCAGTACTTC	CSARVRQGDQYF
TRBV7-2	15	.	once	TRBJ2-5	TGTGCCAGCAGCTTAGCAGGGGATCAGCAAGAGACCCAGTACTTC	CASSLAGDQQETQYF
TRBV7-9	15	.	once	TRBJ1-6	TGTGCCAGCAGCTCACACGGGACGGGGCACCTGGCTTCGCACTTT	CASSSHGTGHLASHF
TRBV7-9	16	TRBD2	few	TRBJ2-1	TGTGCCAGCAGCTGGGATAGCGGGACTACGGGGCATGAGCAGTTCTTC	CASSWDSGTTGHEQFF
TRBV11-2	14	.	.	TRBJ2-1	TGTGCCAGCAGCCATCGGACAACGAACAATGAGCAGTTCTTC	CASSHRTTNNEQFF
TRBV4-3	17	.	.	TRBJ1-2	TGCGCCAGCAGCCAAGACCAGGCCGAAGAGGGAGGCTATGGCTGCACCTTC	CASSQDQAEEGGYGCTF
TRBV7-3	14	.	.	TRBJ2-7	TGTGCCAGCAGCTCGCCGGGGGGCGCGATCTATGGCTACTTC	CASSSPGGAIYGYF
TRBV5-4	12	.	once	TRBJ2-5	TGTGCCAGCAGTACCGGGGCCGCGAATTCGTACTTC	CASSTGAANSYF
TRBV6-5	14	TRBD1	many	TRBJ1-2	TGTGCCAGCAGTTACCGACAGGGTCAAGATGGCTACACCTTC	CASSYRQGQDGYTF
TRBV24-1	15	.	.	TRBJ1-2	TGTGCCACCAGTGACCCCGGGCAGGGTGATGACGGCTACACCTTC	CATSDPGQGDDGYTF
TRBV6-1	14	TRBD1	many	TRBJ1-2	TGTGCCAGCAGTACTACCAGGGGGGGGGGCGGCTACACCTTC	CASSTTRGGGGYTF
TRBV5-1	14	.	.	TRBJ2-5	TGCGCCAGCAGCTTGCTCAGAGAAGGGGAGACCCAGTACTTC	CASSLLREGETQYF
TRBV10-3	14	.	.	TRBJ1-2	TGTGCCATCAGTGAGGGCAGGGAGGACTATGGATCCATCTTC	CAISEGREDYGSIF
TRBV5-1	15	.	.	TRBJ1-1	TGCGCCAGCAGCTTGCGATCAGGGGAGCAAGATGAAGCTTTCTTT	CASSLRSGEQDEAFF
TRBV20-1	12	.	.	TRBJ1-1	TGCAGCGGCCCGCGAGGGTACAGTGAATCTTTCTTT	CSGPRGYSESFF
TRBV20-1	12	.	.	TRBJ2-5	TGCAGTGCTAGCGTCCCGGGACTTCACAAGTACTTC	CSASVPGLHKYF
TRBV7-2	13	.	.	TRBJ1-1	TGTGCCAGCAGCTTAGAGCAAAACACTGAAGCTGTCTTT	CASSLEQNTEAVF
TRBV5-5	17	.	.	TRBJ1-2	TGTGCCAGCAGCAGAGGGCCAGCAGGCCTGAGCGGCGGAGGCTACACCTTC	CASSRGPAGLSGGGYTF
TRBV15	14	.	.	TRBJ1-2	TGTGCCACCAGCAGAGAGGGACCGGCCAGGGGCTACACCTTC	CATSREGPARGYTF
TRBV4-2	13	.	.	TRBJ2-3	TGTACCAGCAGGCGGAAGCGCACAGATACGCAGTATTTT	CTSRRKRTDTQYF
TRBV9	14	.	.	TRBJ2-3	TGTGCCAGCAGGCCAGGACACAACAAAGAGACGCACCATTTT	CASRPGHNKETHHF
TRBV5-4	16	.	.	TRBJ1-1	TGTGCCAGCAGCAAAGGGGGTGCAGGGACCTACACTGAAGCTTACTTT	CASSKGGAGTYTEAYF
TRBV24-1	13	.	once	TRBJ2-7	TGTGGCAGCAGTGACAGGAGCTCCTACGAGCAGTACTTC	CGSSDRSSYEQYF
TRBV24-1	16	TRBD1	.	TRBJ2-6	TGTGCCACCAGTATAAGCAGGGGGCTTGGGGCCAACGTCCTGACTTTC	CATSISRGLGANVLTF
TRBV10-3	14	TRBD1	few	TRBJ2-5	TGTGCCACCCAAGGGGACAGGGGGCAAGAGACCCAGTACTTC	CATQGDRGQETQYF
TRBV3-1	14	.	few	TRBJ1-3	TGTGCCAGCAGCCAAAGAATGAGCGGAAACACCATATATTTT	CASSQRMSGNTIYF
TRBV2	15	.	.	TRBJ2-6	TGTGCCACCAGCGTAGGTGGGACTGGGGCCTTCGTCCTGACTTTC	CATSVGGTGAFVLTF
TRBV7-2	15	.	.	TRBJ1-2	TGTGCCAGCAGCTTAGTACAGGGCATCTATGGCTGCACCACCTTC	CASSLVQGIYGCTTF
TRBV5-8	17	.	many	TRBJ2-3	TGTGCCAGCAGCTTTTTGTGGGTGGAGGGTAGCACAGATACGCAGTATTTT	CASSFLWVEGSTDTQYF
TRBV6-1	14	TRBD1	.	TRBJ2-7	TGTGCCAGCAGCCACCGGGACAGGGCCCGCGAGCAGTACTTC	CASSHRDRAREQYF
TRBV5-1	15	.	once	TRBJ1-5	TGTGCCAGCAGCTTAGAACGGGGCGTCAATCAGCCCCAGCATTTT	CASSLERGVNQPQHF
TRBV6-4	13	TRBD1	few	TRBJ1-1	TGTGCCAGCAGTGAGTTCGCAGGGGGCCGAGCTTTCTTT	CASSEFAGGRAFF
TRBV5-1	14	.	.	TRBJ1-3	TGCGCCAGCAGCTACAGCGAGGCTGGAAACACCATATATTTT	CASSYSEAGNTIYF